The 25 T cell receptor beta chains presented below share a single source sample, sequenced in a study of T cell changes during pregnancy in multiple sclerosis. The data were produced by immunoSEQ multiplex PCR, yet TCRdb's version contains in-frame clones alone and is incomplete. The sample includes 60,000 to 90,000 clones, about 94% of them seen just once. The sequences come from peripheral blood, collected in the first trimester of pregnancy. Receptors originate from a female donor in good health, enrolled as a control in a pregnancy study.

This chain joins TRBV9 and TRBJ2-2; D is unresolved. Germline lookup yields CDR1 SGDLS and CDR2 YYNGEE. The CDR3 extends over 14 amino acids. Trimming removed 2 bases from V and 0 bases from J, with 5 bases in between. The chain's CDR3 is CASSVSSNTGELFF. The CDR3 DNA reads TGTGCCAGCAGCGTTTCATCGAACACCGGGGAGCTGTTTTTT.

Here the CDR3 reads CASSKSRGEGTGELFF. Written as DNA, the CDR3 is TGCGCCAGCAGCAAAAGTCGGGGGGAAGGGACCGGGGAGCTGTTTTTT. V usage is TRBV5-1 and J usage is TRBJ2-2, with TRBD2 matching 7 bases. The CDR3 consists of 16 residues. CDR1 is SGHRS, CDR2 YFSETQ, per germline. The V gene end was trimmed by 4 bases and the J gene end by 5 bases; junction bases not matched to a gene: 11.

The V gene is TRBV5-4, the J gene TRBJ2-1; 10 bases map to TRBD2. Unmatched junction bases numbered 8, after V lost 4 bases and J lost 4 bases. The CDR3 covers 16 residues. Germline V CDR1 and CDR2: SGHNT, YYREEE (reference sequence). Here the CDR3 DNA reads TGTGCCAGCAGCCCCGACGGGACTAGCGTGTACAATGAGCAGTTCTTC. Translating gives CASSPDGTSVYNEQFF.

The chain joins TRBV4-1 to TRBJ2-7, with TRBD2 identical over 10 bases. The CDR3 has 16 amino acids. Germline V gene lookup returns CDR1 MGHRA and CDR2 YSYEKL. V shed 1 base, J shed 3 bases, and the junction held 6 bases outside the gene matches. For the CDR3, the DNA is TGCGCCAGCAGCCAAGGAACTAGCGGGACCTACTACGAGCAGTACTTC. The encoded protein is CASSQGTSGTYYEQYF.

The chain recombines TRBV7-9 with TRBJ2-1; 10 bases map to TRBD2. Trimming at V came to 2 bases and at J to 9 bases, leaving 4 bases not matched to a gene. CDR1 and CDR2 from the germline V gene are SEHNR and FQNEAQ (reference sequence). This CDR3 is 14 amino acids long. The CDR3 nucleotides read TGTGCCAGCAGCTTAATAGCGGGAGGCAGTGAGCAGTTCTTC. This encodes CASSLIAGGSEQFF.

The table lists this clone with a count of one. The chain uses TRBV4-1 and TRBJ2-7, with a possible D match to TRBD2 (5 bases). The germline CDR1 and CDR2 sequences are MGHRA and YSYEKL. This CDR3 spans 15 amino acids. The V gene lost 4 bases and the J gene lost 1 base, with 14 bases spanning the gap. CDR3 loop: CASSREGSGSYEQYF. The CDR3, as DNA: TGCGCCAGCAGCCGGGAAGGGAGCGGATCCTACGAGCAGTACTTC.

The chain links TRBV5-5 to TRBJ1-5, with 10 positions matching TRBD1. V was pared by 4 bases and J by 5 bases, with 6 bases of the junction left unmatched. This CDR3 has 15 residues. CDR1 is SGHKS and CDR2 is YYEKEE in the germline V gene (reference sequence). DNA for the CDR3: TGTGCCAGCAGCCGAGGACAGGGGGGGTATCAGCCCCAGCATTTT. Translation: CASSRGQGGYQPQHF.

The rearrangement links TRBV29-1 to TRBJ1-6, with TRBD1 as a possible D gene (6 bases). The CDR3 totals 19 residues. V was trimmed by 6 bases and J by 8 bases, leaving 32 bases between them. CDR1 is SQVTM and CDR2 is ANQGSEA in the germline V gene. CDR3 nucleotide sequence: TGCAGCGTGAGACTTCGACAGGCAATGTCAAGAAGCAGTCATTCACCCCTCCACTTT. As protein: CSVRLRQAMSRSSHSPLHF.

This sequence joins TRBV11-3 and TRBJ1-2, with 7 bases identical to TRBD1. Germline V gives CDR1 SGHNT, CDR2 YENEEA. The CDR3 covers 13 residues. V lost 6 bases to trimming and J lost 3 bases; unmatched junction nucleotides: 4. The CDR3 here is CASRETGHYGYTF. In DNA form, the CDR3 reads TGTGCCAGCAGGGAGACAGGGCACTATGGCTACACCTTC.

This sequence joins TRBV5-1 and TRBJ2-7; 11 nucleotides match TRBD2. Germline CDR1 SGHRS, CDR2 YFSETQ. V gave up 3 bases and J gave up 0 bases; unmatched junction bases: 5. This CDR3 region has 16 residues. The CDR3 nucleotides are TGCGCCAGCAGCTCGGGGACTAGCGGAAGCTCCTACGAGCAGTACTTC. This gives the protein CASSSGTSGSSYEQYF.

The chain uses TRBV5-8 and TRBJ1-5; 11 nucleotides agree with TRBD1. The CDR3 totals 15 residues. CDR1 and CDR2 from the germline V gene are SGHTS and YDEGEE. The trim removed 4 bases at V and 9 bases at J, leaving 9 bases unmatched. CDR3 nucleotide sequence: TGTGCCAGCAGCCGTCGTGGGACAGGGGGAATGCCCCAGCATTTT. Its protein product is CASSRRGTGGMPQHF.

V is TRBV11-1 and J is TRBJ2-3; TRBD1 is a possible D gene (6 bases). V shed 5 bases and J shed 0 bases, with 12 bases lying between them. Per germline, CDR1 SGHAT and CDR2 FQDESV (reference sequence). There are 15 residues in the CDR3. CDR3 DNA: TGTGCCAGCAGCCCAGGGGCGGTTAGCACAGATACGCAGTATTTT. Its protein is CASSPGAVSTDTQYF.

This chain links TRBV6-5 with TRBJ2-1; TRBD1 matches at 7 bases. The J segment lost 3 bases and the V segment lost 6 bases, leaving 8 bases of the junction unmatched. CDR3 length equals 15 residues. Germline values: CDR1 MNHEY, CDR2 SVGAGI. CDR3 sequence (DNA): TGTGCCAGCAGCCGCAAAGGGGACAGCTACAATGAGCAGTTCTTC. Amino acids: CASSRKGDSYNEQFF.

The genes are TRBV19 and TRBJ1-1; 10 bases agree with TRBD1. The CDR3 sequence is 18 residues long. V dropped 7 bases and J dropped 4; count of bases not matched to a gene: 18. Germline lookup yields CDR1 LNHDA and CDR2 SQIVND (reference sequence). The CDR3 reads CASNHSFWDRGRSTEAFF. CDR3 DNA sequence: TGTGCCAGTAACCACTCGTTCTGGGACAGGGGACGGAGCACTGAAGCTTTCTTT.

The chain has TRBV5-1 and TRBJ2-6; the match to TRBD1 covers 7 bases. The CDR3 loop spans 16 amino acids. Trimming cost V 9 bases and J 0 bases; bases outside gene matches: 9. Germline lookup yields CDR1 SGHRS and CDR2 YFSETQ. CDR3 bases: TGCGCCACCGGTTGGGGACAGAGCTCTGGGGCCAACGTCCTGACTTTC. Translation gives CATGWGQSSGANVLTF.

The CDR3 DNA is TGTGCCAGCAGCTTAGCGTTTGGACAGGGTAATAGTAACTACGAGCAGTACTTC. This codes for CASSLAFGQGNSNYEQYF. This chain connects TRBV7-9 to TRBJ2-7; 8 bases are shared with TRBD1. V lost 0 bases and J lost 3; bases outside the gene matches: 13. Looked up from germline, CDR1 is SEHNR and CDR2 is FQNEAQ (reference sequence). The CDR3 totals 18 residues. The variable domain in full, with the rest retrieved from reference TRBV7-9 and TRBJ2-7, is DTGVSQNPRHKITKRGQNVTFRCDPISEHNRLYWYRQTLGQGPEFLTYFQNEAQLEKSRLLSDRFSAERPKGSFSTLEIQRTEQGDSAMYLCASSLAFGQGNSNYEQYFGPGTRLTVT.

The V gene is TRBV11-3, the J gene TRBJ2-2, with a weak D call TRBD2 (6 bases). This CDR3 spans 16 amino acids. Trimming left V 1 base short and J 4 bases short, with 13 bases between. Germline CDR1 and CDR2: SGHNT and YENEEA. CDR3: CASSLAQGGATGELFF. Written as DNA, the CDR3 is TGTGCCAGCAGCTTAGCCCAGGGAGGTGCCACCGGGGAGCTGTTTTTT.

V gene TRBV5-1 combines with J gene TRBJ2-5; 9 bases line up with TRBD1. Germline V gene data show CDR1 as SGHRS and CDR2 as YFSETQ. CDR3 length equals 15 residues. V lost 3 bases to trimming and J lost 5 bases; unmatched junction nucleotides: 8. This CDR3 is CASSSDRGSGETQYF. CDR3 DNA: TGCGCCAGCAGCTCGGACAGGGGATCAGGGGAGACCCAGTACTTC. Using reference TRBV5-1 and TRBJ2-5 for the parts outside the CDR3, the full variable domain is KAGVTQTPRYLIKTRGQQVTLSCSPISGHRSVSWYQQTPGQGLQFLFEYFSETQRNKGNFPGRFSGRQFSNSRSEMNVSTLELGDSALYLCASSSDRGSGETQYFGPGTRLLVL.

A few counts support this clone. The chain combines TRBV28 with TRBJ1-5; TRBD1 agrees at 9 bases. V was pared by 3 bases and J by 7 bases, with 7 bases of the junction left unmatched. The CDR3 is made up of 15 amino acids. The germline V gene encodes CDR1 MDHEN and CDR2 SYDVKM. The CDR3 nucleotides are TGTGCCAGCAGTTTGACAGGGGGTATCCGACAGCCCCAGCATTTT. This sequence encodes CASSLTGGIRQPQHF.

This chain links TRBV7-6 with TRBJ2-1; 8 bases match TRBD2. The CDR3 length is 13 residues. V dropped 2 bases and J dropped 8; count of bases not matched to a gene: 2. Germline V CDR1 and CDR2: SGHVS, FNYEAQ. Here the CDR3 DNA reads TGTGCCAGCAGCTTAAGAGCGGGAGATGAGCAGTTCTTC. Its protein product is CASSLRAGDEQFF.

This clone is a singleton in its sample. J is TRBJ2-5 and V is TRBV14, with TRBD1 matching over 7 bases. The CDR3 extends over 17 amino acids. V dropped 4 bases and J dropped 5; count of bases not matched to a gene: 16. Germline V gene data show CDR1 as SGHDN and CDR2 as FVKESK. The CDR3 spells CASSPREGAIDVETQYF. As DNA, the CDR3 is TGTGCCAGCAGCCCTCGTGAGGGGGCCATCGATGTCGAGACCCAGTACTTC. The complete variable domain, with remaining parts taken from reference TRBV14 and TRBJ2-5, reads EAGVTQFPSHSVIEKGQTVTLRCDPISGHDNLYWYRRVMGKEIKFLLHFVKESKQDESGMPNNRFLAERTGGTYSTLKVQPAELEDSGVYFCASSPREGAIDVETQYFGPGTRLLVL.

The gene calls are TRBV5-1 and TRBJ2-3, with a possible D match to TRBD2 (6 bases). Between the trimmed V and J ends, which lost 0 bases and 4 bases, there was a span of 18 bases. CDR3 length equals 17 residues. CDR1 is SGHRS and CDR2 is YFSETQ in the germline V gene. DNA for the CDR3: TGCGCCAGCAGCTTGGGGTGGGGAGGTAGCCGGGCAGATACGCAGTATTTT. Protein sequence: CASSLGWGGSRADTQYF. The variable domain in full, completed from reference TRBV5-1 and TRBJ2-3, reads KAGVTQTPRYLIKTRGQQVTLSCSPISGHRSVSWYQQTPGQGLQFLFEYFSETQRNKGNFPGRFSGRQFSNSRSEMNVSTLELGDSALYLCASSLGWGGSRADTQYFGPGTRLTVL.

V gene TRBV28 combines with J gene TRBJ1-1; 10 bases map to TRBD1. This CDR3 spans 14 amino acids. Trimming cost V 5 bases and J 3 bases; bases outside gene matches: 3. Germline CDR1 MDHEN, CDR2 SYDVKM. CDR3 nucleotide sequence: TGTGCCAGCAGTACCGGGACAGGGGACACTGAAGCTTTCTTT. Translated: CASSTGTGDTEAFF.

This clone has a single count. The rearrangement links TRBV19 to TRBJ2-1; 9 bases agree with TRBD1. CDR1 and CDR2 from the germline V gene are LNHDA and SQIVND (reference sequence). J gave up 4 bases and V 4 bases, and 8 bases lay outside the gene matches. This CDR3 is built from 16 residues. The CDR3, as DNA: TGTGCCAGTAGTAGCGCCGGGACAGGGAGGTACAATGAGCAGTTCTTC. It translates to CASSSAGTGRYNEQFF.

The CDR3 spells CASSSLGGRGAYEQYF. CDR3 in DNA: TGTGCCAGCAGTTCCCTGGGGGGGAGGGGGGCCTACGAGCAGTACTTC. The chain recombines TRBV27 with TRBJ2-7; D is possibly TRBD2 (7 bases). The CDR3 length is 16 residues. V was shortened by 4 bases and J by 2 bases, with 18 bases between the two germline ends. The germline CDR1 and CDR2 sequences are MNHEY and SMNVEV (reference sequence).